These T cell receptor beta chains were read from a single sample in a study of response to subunit inactivated influenza vaccine. MiXCR, run by TCRdb on the RT-PCR reads, gives a single entry per CDR3 protein. The sample has just under 550,000 distinct CDR3 sequences, approximately 22% seen once. The sample also formed part of further work on T cells expressing NK-cell markers.

This sample comprised CD4+ T cells sorted from PBMCs, obtained about 13 days after vaccination. These receptors were obtained from a man aged 45 to 65 who received an inactivated influenza vaccine. Both conserved end residues are part of each CDR3. The D gene is left open where the match is weak. Clone size appears in some rows only: once, few, many, or a class for an expanded clone.

D	size	V	J	CDR3	DNA
TRBD1	.	TRBV7-8	TRBJ2-7	CASSFTPGTGGLGEQYF	TGTGCCAGCAGCTTTACCCCCGGGACAGGGGGTCTGGGCGAGCAGTACTTC
TRBD2	.	TRBV6-1	TRBJ2-3	CATQRGADTDTQYF	TGTGCCACCCAGCGGGGGGCAGACACAGATACGCAGTATTTT
.	once	TRBV4-2	TRBJ2-5	CASSPRYFQETQYF	TGTGCCAGCAGCCCGAGGTACTTCCAAGAGACCCAGTACTTC
.	few	TRBV4-3	TRBJ1-3	CASSQDKTATSGNTIYF	TGCGCCAGCAGCCAAGATAAGACGGCCACCTCTGGAAACACCATATATTTT
TRBD2	.	TRBV28	TRBJ2-1	CASSPSGRAGNEQFF	TGTGCCAGCAGCCCTAGCGGGAGGGCGGGGAATGAGCAGTTCTTC
TRBD1	few	TRBV7-8	TRBJ1-2	CASSLMGQGVNGYTF	TGTGCCAGCAGTTTAATGGGACAGGGGGTGAATGGCTACACCTTC
TRBD2	many	TRBV7-2	TRBJ2-1	CASSLDGSGPYNEQFF	TGTGCCAGCAGCTTAGATGGTAGCGGGCCGTACAATGAGCAGTTCTTC
TRBD2	few	TRBV10-3	TRBJ2-1	CAIRSLAGGSYNEQFF	TGTGCCATCAGGAGCCTAGCGGGGGGATCCTACAATGAGCAGTTCTTC
TRBD2	few	TRBV29-1	TRBJ2-4	CSVGGGEAKNIQYF	TGCAGCGTTGGGGGAGGGGAGGCCAAAAACATTCAGTACTTC
TRBD1	.	TRBV5-1	TRBJ2-2	CASRKSGTGGTGELFF	TGCGCCAGCAGAAAATCCGGGACAGGAGGCACCGGGGAGCTGTTTTTT
TRBD2	.	TRBV20-1	TRBJ2-1	CSAVTSGRGFGQFF	TGCAGTGCGGTGACTAGCGGGAGGGGGTTTGGGCAGTTCTTC
.	.	TRBV5-5	TRBJ1-1	CASSLRPRNTEAFF	TGTGCCAGCAGCTTGAGGCCAAGGAACACTGAAGCTTTCTTT
.	.	TRBV21-1	TRBJ2-7	CASSKDVGALGYEQYF	TGTGCCAGCAGCAAAGACGTGGGGGCGTTGGGGTACGAGCAGTACTTC
TRBD1	.	TRBV29-1	TRBJ2-7	CSARAGGEYEQYF	TGCAGCGCCAGAGCAGGGGGCGAGTACGAGCAGTACTTC
.	.	TRBV3-1	TRBJ2-7	CASSQGVVEQYF	TGTGCCAGCAGCCAAGGAGTAGTCGAGCAGTACTTC
.	.	TRBV15	TRBJ1-5	CATSRDINLNQPQHF	TGTGCCACCAGCAGAGATATCAACCTAAATCAGCCCCAGCATTTT
TRBD2	.	TRBV9	TRBJ2-1	CASSVDPGTSGYNEQFF	TGTGCCAGCAGCGTAGACCCCGGGACTAGCGGTTACAATGAGCAGTTCTTC
TRBD2	few	TRBV4-3	TRBJ2-5	CASSQNQGGYQETQYF	TGCGCCAGCAGCCAAAACCAGGGAGGGTACCAAGAGACCCAGTACTTC
.	many	TRBV4-1	TRBJ2-3	CASSQVTAGAQYF	TGCGCCAGCAGCCAAGTGACGGCAGGGGCGCAGTATTTT
.	few	TRBV5-1	TRBJ1-1	CASSQWGPNTEAFF	TGCGCCAGCAGCCAGTGGGGCCCGAACACTGAAGCTTTCTTT
TRBD1	few	TRBV4-3	TRBJ1-1	CASSQFDRGNVEAFF	TGCGCCAGCAGCCAGTTCGACAGGGGGAATGTGGAAGCTTTCTTT
TRBD2	.	TRBV6-2/TRBV6-3	TRBJ2-2	CASRLGLVNSGELFF	TGTGCCAGCAGACTGGGACTAGTTAATTCCGGGGAGCTGTTTTTT
TRBD1	few	TRBV30	TRBJ1-6	CAWMRPGQGYNSPLHF	TGTGCCTGGATGAGACCGGGACAGGGATATAATTCACCCCTCCACTTT
TRBD2	few	TRBV7-9	TRBJ2-1	CAGQRGGGSNEQFF	TGTGCCGGACAGCGGGGGGGCGGTTCCAATGAGCAGTTCTTC
.	.	TRBV5-1	TRBJ2-7	CASSSEAGESYEQYF	TGCGCCAGCAGCTCGGAGGCAGGGGAATCCTACGAGCAGTACTTC
.	.	TRBV6-5	TRBJ1-2	CASSYSGGADGYTF	TGTGCCAGCAGTTACTCGGGGGGGGCCGATGGCTACACCTTC
.	few	TRBV27	TRBJ2-3	CASSSAWRGRWDTQYF	TGTGCCAGCAGTTCCGCTTGGAGGGGGCGGTGGGATACGCAGTATTTT
.	few	TRBV3-1	TRBJ1-1	CASSQDTRGTEAFF	TGTGCCAGCAGCCAAGATACCCGGGGCACTGAAGCTTTCTTT
TRBD2	few	TRBV20-1	TRBJ2-7	CSARDTRGLREQYF	TGCAGTGCTAGGGATACAAGGGGACTACGAGAGCAGTACTTC
.	few	TRBV12-3/TRBV12-4	TRBJ1-4	CASSSQWGTNEKLFF	TGTGCCAGCAGTAGTCAATGGGGGACTAATGAAAAACTGTTTTTT
.	.	TRBV19	TRBJ2-3	CASSPRIGGDTQYF	TGTGCCAGTAGTCCAAGGATCGGGGGAGATACGCAGTATTTT
TRBD2	.	TRBV5-1	TRBJ2-5	CASSPGLAGHQETQYF	TGCGCCAGCAGCCCGGGACTAGCGGGCCACCAAGAGACCCAGTACTTC
.	.	TRBV9	TRBJ2-7	CASSVDEWSREQYF	TGTGCCAGCAGCGTAGATGAGTGGAGTCGGGAGCAGTACTTC
.	few	TRBV29-1	TRBJ2-5	CSVEGRRLETQYF	TGCAGCGTTGAAGGCCGGAGGTTGGAGACCCAGTACTTC
.	many	TRBV12-3/TRBV12-4	TRBJ1-2	CASSLGPYGYTF	TGTGCCAGCAGTTTAGGGCCTTATGGCTACACCTTC
TRBD1	.	TRBV6-1	TRBJ1-6	CASSWDRGNSPLHF	TGTGCCAGCAGCTGGGACAGGGGGAATTCACCCCTCCACTTT
.	.	TRBV9	TRBJ1-2	CASSSDPFYGYTF	TGTGCCAGCAGCTCCGATCCTTTCTATGGCTACACCTTC